Reported below is one T cell receptor (beta chain). Its antigen is unidentified. Primers: 60 Vbeta forward and 13 Jbeta reverse. Produced via immunoSEQ multiplex PCR; TCRdb's table is partial and in-frame only. The sample holds roughly 200,000 clones, approximately 84% seen once. This entry belongs to a study of cytomegalovirus exposure and HLA in healthy donors. Whole-study context: Around 77 million unique TCRs from HLA-typed donors made up an early data release.

Whole-study findings and limits: Several V segments, TRBV6-2 and TRBV6-3 among them, could not be told apart and were dropped. Immune exposure data for these donors was limited to CMV serostatus.

Trimming took off 6 bases at V and 3 bases at J, with 15 bases between the two ends. The CDR3 has 15 residues. This receptor was taken from a woman in her 40s in good health and CMV-seronegative. Source material: PBMCs. The genes are TRBV23-1 and TRBJ1-5, with D possibly TRBD1 on 6 matching bases. TRBV23-1 is sorted into the ORF group, with uncertain function. The CDR3 spells CASRRTDFTNQPQHF. The CDR3, as DNA: TGCGCCAGCAGACGGACAGACTTTACCAATCAGCCCCAGCATTTT.